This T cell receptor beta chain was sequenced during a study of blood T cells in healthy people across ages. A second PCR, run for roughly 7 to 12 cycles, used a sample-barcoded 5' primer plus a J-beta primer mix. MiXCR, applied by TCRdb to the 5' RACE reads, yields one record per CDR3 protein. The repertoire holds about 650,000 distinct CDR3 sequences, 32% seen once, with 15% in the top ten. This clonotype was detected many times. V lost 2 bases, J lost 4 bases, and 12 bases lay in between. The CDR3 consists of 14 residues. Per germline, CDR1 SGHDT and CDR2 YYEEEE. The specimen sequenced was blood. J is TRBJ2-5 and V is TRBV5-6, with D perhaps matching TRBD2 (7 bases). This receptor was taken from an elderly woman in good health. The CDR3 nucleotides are TGTGCCAGCAGCTTATCTGCGGGGGCAGAGACCCAGTACTTC. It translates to CASSLSAGAETQYF.